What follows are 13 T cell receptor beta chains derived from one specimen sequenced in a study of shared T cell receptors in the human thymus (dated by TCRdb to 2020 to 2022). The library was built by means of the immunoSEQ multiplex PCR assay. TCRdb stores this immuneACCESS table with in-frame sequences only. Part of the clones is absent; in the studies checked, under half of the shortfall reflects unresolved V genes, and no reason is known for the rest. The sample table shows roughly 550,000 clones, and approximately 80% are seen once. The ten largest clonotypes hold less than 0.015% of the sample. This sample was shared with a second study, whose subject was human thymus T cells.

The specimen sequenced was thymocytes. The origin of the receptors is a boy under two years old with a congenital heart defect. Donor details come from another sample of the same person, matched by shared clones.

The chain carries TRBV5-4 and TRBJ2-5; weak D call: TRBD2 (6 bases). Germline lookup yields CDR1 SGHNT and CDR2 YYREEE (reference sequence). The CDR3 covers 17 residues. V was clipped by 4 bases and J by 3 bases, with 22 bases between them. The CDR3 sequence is CASSKSVGTEGKETQYF. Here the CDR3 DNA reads TGTGCCAGCAGCAAATCGGTTGGTACGGAGGGGAAAGAGACCCAGTACTTC.

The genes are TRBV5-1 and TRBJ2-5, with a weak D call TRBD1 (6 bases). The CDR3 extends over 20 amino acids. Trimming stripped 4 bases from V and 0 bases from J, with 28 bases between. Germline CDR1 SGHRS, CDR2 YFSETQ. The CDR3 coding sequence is TGCGCCAGCAGCCCCCCGTCCTGGGGGCGCCTACCCCCGTACCAAGAGACCCAGTACTTC. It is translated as CASSPPSWGRLPPYQETQYF.

This chain's CDR3 is CASSLIPTEAFF. The CDR3 nucleotides are TGTGCCAGCAGCTTAATTCCGACTGAAGCTTTCTTT. This chain uses TRBV11-1 with TRBJ1-1; no firm D call. The germline CDR1 and CDR2 sequences are SGHAT and FQDESV (reference sequence). Trimming pared 2 bases from V and 5 bases from J, leaving 6 bases between. The CDR3 is 12 residues long.

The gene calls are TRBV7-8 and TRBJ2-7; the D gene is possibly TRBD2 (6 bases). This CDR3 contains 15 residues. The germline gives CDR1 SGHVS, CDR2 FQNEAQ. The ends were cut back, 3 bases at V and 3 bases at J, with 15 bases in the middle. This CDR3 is CASSFSRDSRYEQYF. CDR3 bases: TGTGCCAGCAGCTTCTCCCGGGACTCCCGCTACGAGCAGTACTTC.

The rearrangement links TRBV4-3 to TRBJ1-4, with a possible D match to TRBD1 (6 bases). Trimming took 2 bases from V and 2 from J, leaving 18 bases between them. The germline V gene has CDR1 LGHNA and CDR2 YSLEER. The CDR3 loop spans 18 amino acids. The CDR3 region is CASSQMDSLHPTNEKLFF. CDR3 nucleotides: TGCGCCAGCAGCCAAATGGACAGTCTCCACCCCACTAATGAAAAACTGTTTTTT.

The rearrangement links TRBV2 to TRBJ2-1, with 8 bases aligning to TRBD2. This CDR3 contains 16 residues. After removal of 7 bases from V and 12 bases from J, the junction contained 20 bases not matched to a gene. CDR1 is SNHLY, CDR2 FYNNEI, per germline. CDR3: CASNGPGLGSLRGQFF. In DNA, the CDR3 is TGTGCCAGCAACGGGCCGGGACTAGGTTCACTGAGGGGGCAGTTCTTC.

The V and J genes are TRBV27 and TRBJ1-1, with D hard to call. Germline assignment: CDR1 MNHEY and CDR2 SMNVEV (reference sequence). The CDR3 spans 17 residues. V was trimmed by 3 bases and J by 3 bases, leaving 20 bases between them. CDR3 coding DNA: TGTGCCAGCAGTTTCGTAAGGGAGAGCGGGCTGCACACTGAAGCTTTCTTT. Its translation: CASSFVRESGLHTEAFF.

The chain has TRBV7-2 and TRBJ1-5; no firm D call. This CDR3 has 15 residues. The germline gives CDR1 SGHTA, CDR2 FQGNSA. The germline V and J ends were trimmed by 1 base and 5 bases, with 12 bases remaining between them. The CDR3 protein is CASSLGPRWDQPQHF. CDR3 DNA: TGTGCCAGCAGCTTAGGCCCCAGGTGGGATCAGCCCCAGCATTTT.

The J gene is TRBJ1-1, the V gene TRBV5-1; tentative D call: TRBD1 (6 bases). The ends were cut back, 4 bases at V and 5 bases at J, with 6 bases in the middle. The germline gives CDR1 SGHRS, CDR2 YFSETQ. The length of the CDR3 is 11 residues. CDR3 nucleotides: TGCGCCAGCAGCCAGGGGACTGAAGCTTTCTTT. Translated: CASSQGTEAFF.

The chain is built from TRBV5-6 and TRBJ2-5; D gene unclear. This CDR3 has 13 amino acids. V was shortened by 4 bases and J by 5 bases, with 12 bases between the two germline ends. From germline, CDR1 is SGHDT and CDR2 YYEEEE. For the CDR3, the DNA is TGTGCCAGCAGCCATCAGACCGGGGAGACCCAGTACTTC. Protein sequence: CASSHQTGETQYF.

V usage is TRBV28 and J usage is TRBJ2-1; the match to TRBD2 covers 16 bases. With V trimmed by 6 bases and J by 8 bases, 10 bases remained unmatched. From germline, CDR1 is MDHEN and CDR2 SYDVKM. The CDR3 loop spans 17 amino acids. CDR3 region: CASSGTSGRGSWDEQFF. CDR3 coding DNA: TGTGCCAGCAGCGGGACTAGCGGGAGGGGTTCTTGGGATGAGCAGTTCTTC.

CDR3 DNA: TGTGCCATCAGTGAGTCGGGGGGGACTTTACAGTTCTTC. Translation gives CAISESGGTLQFF. The V gene is TRBV10-3, the J gene TRBJ2-1; the match to TRBD2 covers 7 bases. Germline V gene data show CDR1 as ENHRY and CDR2 as SYGVKD. The CDR3 spans 13 residues. V dropped 0 bases and J dropped 13; count of bases not matched to a gene: 6.

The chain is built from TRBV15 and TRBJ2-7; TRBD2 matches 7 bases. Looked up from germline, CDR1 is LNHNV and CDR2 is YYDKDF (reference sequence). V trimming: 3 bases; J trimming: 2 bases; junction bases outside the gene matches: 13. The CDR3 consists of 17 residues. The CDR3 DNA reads TGTGCCACCAGCAGTGGACGTGAGCGGGATCTTCCCTACGAGCAGTACTTC. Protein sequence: CATSSGRERDLPYEQYF.